Listed below are T cell receptor beta chains from one sample, sequenced in a study of cytomegalovirus exposure and HLA in healthy donors. The data were produced by immunoSEQ multiplex PCR, yet TCRdb's version contains in-frame clones alone and is incomplete. This table holds more than 150,000 clones, approximately 90% found once. The sequenced material came from PBMCs. The source of these receptors is a man aged 18 to 30 in good health and CMV-seronegative. CDR3s include the opening cysteine and the closing phenylalanine or tryptophan. A D gene is named only where the DNA matches it firmly. Clone size is stated in some rows and not others, as once, few, many or a class when expanded.

TRBV29-1	TRBJ1-2	NA	NA	CSAEMGPHTF	TGCAGCGCCGAAATGGGGCCCCACACCTTC
TRBV4-3	TRBJ2-3	TRBD2	many	CASSQDLAGGPDTQYF	TGCGCCAGCAGCCAAGATCTAGCGGGAGGGCCAGATACGCAGTATTTT
TRBV28	TRBJ2-6	NA	NA	CAGQPGAVGANVLTF	TGTGCCGGACAACCAGGGGCGGTTGGGGCCAACGTCCTGACTTTC
TRBV5-4	TRBJ2-1	TRBD2	NA	CASSLAASGLAANNEQFF	TGTGCCAGCAGCTTGGCGGCGTCCGGACTAGCGGCTAACAATGAGCAGTTCTTC
TRBV6-6	TRBJ2-1	TRBD2	NA	CASSLAGAYNEQFF	TGTGCCAGCAGTTTAGCGGGGGCCTACAATGAGCAGTTCTTC
TRBV18	TRBJ1-5	NA	NA	CASSLGTLSNQPQHF	TGTGCCAGCTCATTAGGGACATTGAGCAATCAGCCCCAGCATTTT
TRBV11-3	TRBJ1-2	TRBD1	NA	CASSRGQGVDGYTF	TGTGCCAGCAGCAGAGGACAGGGTGTGGATGGCTACACCTTC
TRBV19	TRBJ1-1	NA	once	CASSPGGRGDTEAFF	TGTGCCAGTAGTCCTGGGGGCAGGGGAGACACTGAAGCTTTCTTT
TRBV29-1	TRBJ1-2	NA	NA	CSVFTPRGSGGHYGYTF	TGCAGCGTTTTTACCCCCCGTGGGTCGGGGGGCCACTATGGCTACACCTTC
TRBV6-6	TRBJ2-1	TRBD2	NA	CASTPWGGEQFF	TGTGCCAGCACTCCCTGGGGGGGTGAGCAGTTCTTC
TRBV10-3	TRBJ2-3	TRBD1	NA	CAISGDRVNTQYF	TGTGCCATCAGTGGTGACAGGGTGAATACGCAGTATTTT
TRBV6-6	TRBJ1-1	TRBD1	once	CASREQGAAAEAFF	TGTGCCAGCAGAGAACAGGGGGCGGCCGCTGAAGCTTTCTTT